The entry below describes one T cell receptor (beta chain). The antigen is unknown. This beta chain is a stray read from a library made for alpha chains; its abundance is not meaningful. Stated time point: sample taken at primary tumor resection. The data belong to a study of spatial heterogeneity in lung cancer. CDR1 and CDR2 (germline): SQVTM, ANQGSEA. V was pared by 6 bases and J by 2 bases, with 14 bases between. The CDR3 has 13 residues. Whole-study findings and limits: Higher tumor mutation counts went along with higher counts of expanded intratumoral alpha and beta TCRs.

Each molecule of TCR cDNA was tagged with one unique molecular identifier. A single record per CDR3 protein comes from TCRdb applying MiXCR to the 5' RACE reads. The table includes some 2,700 distinct CDR3 sequences, over 15% detected once. The chain joins TRBV29-1 to TRBJ2-7, with D unresolved. The source was lung tumor tissue, collected at surgery. This receptor was identified in a male donor with early-stage non-small cell lung cancer. Here the CDR3 DNA reads TGCAGCGTAAAACACGGAGTAACCTACGAGCAGTACTTC. Amino acid sequence: CSVKHGVTYEQYF.